This T cell receptor beta chain was identified in a study of tumor and adjacent non-tumor tissue in lung cancer. The wider study: There were about 12 adenocarcinoma, a couple of squamous cell carcinoma and 1 small cell lung cancer cases. Patients were aged roughly 31 to 76, about ten men and roughly 5 women, stage I to III. Study-wide results and limits: Patients with more diverse tumor TCRs had worse survival. Top 100 clones took a larger repertoire share in normal lung.

This sample's RNA came from whole unsorted tissue. The library came from three nested PCR rounds adapted from ARM-PCR protocols. TCRdb called the multiplex PCR reads again in MiXCR, with one record for every CDR3 protein. The data contain about 110,000 distinct CDR3 sequences, about 75% of them singletons. This clonotype was observed once. Its target is not known. A much bigger clone sits one base away, suggesting this may be a read error. CDR3 length: 14 residues. V lost 5 bases, J lost 6 bases, and 15 bases lay in between. CDR1 and CDR2 (germline): SGHVS, FQNEAQ. The V gene is TRBV7-8, the J gene TRBJ2-3, with D tentatively TRBD2 (6 bases). Sequencing was carried out using lung tumor tissue. This receptor was obtained from a woman aged 60 to 75 with non-small cell lung cancer. CDR3 residues: CASSLSGLEDTQYF. CDR3 bases: TGTGCCAGCAGCCTTAGCGGACTGGAGGATACGCAGTATTTT.